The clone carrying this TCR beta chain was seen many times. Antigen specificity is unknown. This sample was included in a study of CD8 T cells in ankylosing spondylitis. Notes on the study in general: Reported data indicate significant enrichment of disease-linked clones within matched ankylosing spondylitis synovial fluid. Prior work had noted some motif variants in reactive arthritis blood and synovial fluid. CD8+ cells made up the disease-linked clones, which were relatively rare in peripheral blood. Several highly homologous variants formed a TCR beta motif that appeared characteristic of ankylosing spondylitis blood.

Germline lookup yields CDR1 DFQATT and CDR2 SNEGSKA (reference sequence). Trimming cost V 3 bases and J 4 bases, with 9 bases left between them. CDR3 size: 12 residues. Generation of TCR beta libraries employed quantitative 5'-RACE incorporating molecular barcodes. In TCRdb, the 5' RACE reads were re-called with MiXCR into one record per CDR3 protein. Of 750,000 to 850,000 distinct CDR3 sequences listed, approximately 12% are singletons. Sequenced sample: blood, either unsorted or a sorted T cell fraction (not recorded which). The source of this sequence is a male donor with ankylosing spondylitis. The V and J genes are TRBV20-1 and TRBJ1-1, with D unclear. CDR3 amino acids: CSASSGFTEAFF. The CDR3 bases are TGCAGTGCTAGTTCGGGGTTCACTGAAGCTTTCTTT.